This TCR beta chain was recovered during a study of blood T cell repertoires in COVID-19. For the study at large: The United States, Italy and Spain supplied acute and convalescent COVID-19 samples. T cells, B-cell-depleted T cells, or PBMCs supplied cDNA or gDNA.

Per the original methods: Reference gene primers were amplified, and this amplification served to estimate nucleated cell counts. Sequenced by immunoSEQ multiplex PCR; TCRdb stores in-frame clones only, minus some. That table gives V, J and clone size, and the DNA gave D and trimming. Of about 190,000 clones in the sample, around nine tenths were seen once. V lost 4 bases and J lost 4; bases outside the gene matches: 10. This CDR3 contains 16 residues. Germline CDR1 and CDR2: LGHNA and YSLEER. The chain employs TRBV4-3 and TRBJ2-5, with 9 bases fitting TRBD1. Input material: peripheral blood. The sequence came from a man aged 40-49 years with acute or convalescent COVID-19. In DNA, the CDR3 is TGCGCCAGCAGCCGAACTGGGGACAGGGTGGCAGAGACCCAGTACTTC. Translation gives CASSRTGDRVAETQYF.